There are many counts of the clone carrying this TCR beta chain. Investigators prepared the TCR beta libraries by applying iRepertoire HTBI primers and Arm-PCR of CDR3 regions. A single record per CDR3 protein comes from TCRdb applying MiXCR to the multiplex PCR reads. There are 450,000 to 650,000 distinct CDR3 sequences in the sample; around 16% occur only once, and roughly 25% lies in the top ten. The CDR3 runs 15 residues. V lost 6 bases and J lost 0, with 12 bases in between. The time point is: newly diagnosed GD, antithyroid drugs for less than 3 months. From PBMCs, RNA was extracted and then used to make the TCR library. The sample originates from a study of regulatory T cells in long-lasting Graves disease. The same specimen was also included in a second study, on T cells in Graves' hyperthyroidism and ophthalmopathy.

The TCR originated in a woman aged 35-65 years with Graves disease. This material consisted of peripheral blood mononuclear cells (PBMCs), taken at new diagnosis, from a patient treated with antithyroid drugs. The chain joins TRBV12-3 or TRBV12-4 to TRBJ2-1, with D possibly being TRBD1 or TRBD2 (5 bases each). DNA of the CDR3: TGTGCCAGCAGCCGGGACGGTATCTCCTACAATGAGCAGTTCTTC. Its translation is CASSRDGISYNEQFF.